These 2 T cell receptor beta chains were all obtained from the same sample, sequenced in a study of shared clonotypes between healthy human individuals. TCRdb keeps only in-frame clones here, not all; method: immunoSEQ multiplex PCR. The sample yields approximately 2.5 million clones, roughly 93% seen once. The sequenced material came from naive CD4+ T cells from PBMCs. Subset reported: CD45RA+ positively selected. Receptors were obtained from a young man in good health. Some clones in this sample may be carry-over from other donors' samples.

The chain has TRBV28 and TRBJ2-5, with TRBD2 matching over 11 bases. The germline gives CDR1 MDHEN, CDR2 SYDVKM. The J segment lost 1 base and the V segment lost 3 bases, leaving 10 bases of the junction unmatched. The CDR3 contains 18 residues. The CDR3 nucleotides are TGTGCCAGCAGTTTGCCTCAAGGGACTAGCGGATTCCAAGAGACCCAGTACTTC. This translates into CASSLPQGTSGFQETQYF.

The gene calls are TRBV7-9 and TRBJ1-4, with no clear D. V lost 2 bases, J lost 5 bases, and 18 bases lay in between. Germline V CDR1 and CDR2: SEHNR, FQNEAQ (reference sequence). The CDR3 length is 17 residues. The CDR3 DNA reads as TGTGCCAGCAGCTTACCCGTCAGGAATGGCCTAAATGAAAAACTGTTTTTT. Its translation: CASSLPVRNGLNEKLFF.